The clone carrying this T cell receptor (beta chain) has more than one count but fewer than ten. Its antigen is still unknown. This sample was included in a study of siplizumab effects on memory and regulatory T cells. The method was immunoSEQ multiplex PCR; TCRdb's version includes in-frame clones alone and lacks a portion of them. Among just over 40,000 clones listed, more than 80% were seen once. The CDR3 runs 15 residues. The ends were cut back, 3 bases at V and 0 bases at J, with 9 bases in the middle. CDR1 and CDR2 from the germline V gene are SGHTA and FQGNSA. Study-level results: Versus approximately 29% in controls, the mappable alloreactive CD4+ clones averaged about 70% Treg-derived with siplizumab. Phenotypic classification as naive or memory proved unattainable for roughly 75-95% of proliferating CD4+ or CD8+ clones. Whether proliferating Tregs in siplizumab cultures suppress was not functionally confirmed.

Sequenced sample: naive CD4+ T cells sorted from blood. The TCR sequence derives from a human donor in good health. J is TRBJ2-1 and V is TRBV7-2, with D unresolved. Here the CDR3 reads CASSFYINSYNEQFF. CDR3 bases: TGTGCCAGCAGCTTCTACATCAACTCCTACAATGAGCAGTTCTTC.